This TCR beta chain is drawn from a study of blood T cell repertoires in COVID-19. Turning to the study itself: Specimens from acute and convalescent COVID-19 originated in the United States, Italy and Spain. T cells, B-cell-depleted T cells, or PBMCs supplied cDNA or gDNA.

Original data processing: Amplification with reference gene primers provided the estimates of nucleated cell counts. The repertoire was sequenced with immunoSEQ multiplex PCR; TCRdb's copy has only in-frame clones and lacks some. The D gene and trimming were derived from the DNA, and the V and J assignments and clone size from that table. Of tens of thousands of clones listed, about nine tenths are singletons. The source material was peripheral blood. The receptor was isolated from a human donor in a cohort sampled during active COVID-19.

The CDR3 DNA reads TGTGCCAGCAGCTTCAGGGTTCGGGCCGGGGAGCTGTTTTTT. It specifies CASSFRVRAGELFF. This rearrangement joins TRBV7-2 to TRBJ2-2; D may be TRBD1 (5 bases). Trimming stripped 3 bases from V and 6 bases from J, with 11 bases between. Looked up from germline, CDR1 is SGHTA and CDR2 is FQGNSA. This CDR3 is built from 14 residues. The whole variable domain, remainder taken from reference TRBV7-2 and TRBJ2-2, is GAGVSQSPSNKVTEKGKDVELRCDPISGHTALYWYRQSLGQGLEFLIYFQGNSAPDKSGLPSDRFSAERTGGSVSTLTIQRTQQEDSAVYLCASSFRVRAGELFFGEGSRLTVL.